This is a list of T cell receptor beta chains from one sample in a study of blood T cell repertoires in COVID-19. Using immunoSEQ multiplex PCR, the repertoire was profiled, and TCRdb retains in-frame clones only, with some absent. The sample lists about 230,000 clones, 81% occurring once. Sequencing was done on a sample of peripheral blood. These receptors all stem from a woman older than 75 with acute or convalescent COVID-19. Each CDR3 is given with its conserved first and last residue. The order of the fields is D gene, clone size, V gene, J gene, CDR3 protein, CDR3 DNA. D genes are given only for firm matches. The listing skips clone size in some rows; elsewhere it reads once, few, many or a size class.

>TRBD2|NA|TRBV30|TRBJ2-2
CAWRPLRASGRLNTGELFF
TGTGCCTGGAGACCACTCAGGGCTAGCGGGCGCCTGAACACCGGGGAGCTGTTTTTT
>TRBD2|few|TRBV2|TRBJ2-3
CASSLGLAGADTQYF
TGTGCCAGCAGCTTGGGACTAGCGGGAGCAGATACGCAGTATTTT
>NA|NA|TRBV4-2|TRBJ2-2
CASSQEGGSAGELFF
TGTGCCAGCAGCCAAGAAGGAGGGAGTGCCGGGGAGCTGTTTTTT
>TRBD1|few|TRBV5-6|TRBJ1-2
CASHVRGPSGGYTF
TGTGCCAGCCATGTAAGGGGGCCCTCGGGCGGCTACACCTTC
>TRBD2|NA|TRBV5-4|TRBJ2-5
CASSGGLAGGEETQYF
TGTGCCAGCAGCGGAGGACTAGCGGGGGGGGAAGAGACCCAGTACTTC
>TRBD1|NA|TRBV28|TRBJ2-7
CASKSDLLQGNEQYF
TGTGCCAGCAAATCCGATCTACTACAGGGGAACGAGCAGTACTTC
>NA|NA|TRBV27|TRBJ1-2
CASSRTGPRGYTF
TGTGCCAGCAGTCGCACAGGGCCTCGGGGCTACACCTTC
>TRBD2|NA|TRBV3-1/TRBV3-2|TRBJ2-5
CASSQPGLAGGWETQYF
TGTGCCAGCAGCCAACCCGGACTAGCGGGAGGTTGGGAGACCCAGTACTTC
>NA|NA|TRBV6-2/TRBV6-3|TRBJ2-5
CASSSLPGQGQETQYF
TGTGCCAGCAGTTCCTTACCCGGGCAGGGCCAAGAGACCCAGTACTTC
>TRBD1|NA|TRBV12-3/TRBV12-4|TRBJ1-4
CASSDRGNEKLFF
TGTGCCAGCTCGGACAGGGGGAATGAAAAACTGTTTTTT
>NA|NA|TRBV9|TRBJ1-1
CASSVGGGHRDTEAFF
TGTGCCAGCAGCGTAGGGGGGGGGCACCGAGATACTGAAGCTTTCTTT
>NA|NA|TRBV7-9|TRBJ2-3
CASSWGAGDTDTQYF
TGTGCCAGCAGTTGGGGAGCCGGCGACACAGATACGCAGTATTTT
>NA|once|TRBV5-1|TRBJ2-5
CASSETGGTQYF
TGCGCCAGCAGCGAGACAGGAGGGACCCAGTACTTC
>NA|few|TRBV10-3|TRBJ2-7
CAISKGAGGDYEQYF
TGTGCCATCAGTAAGGGGGCGGGCGGGGACTACGAGCAGTACTTC